What follows are 9 T cell receptor beta chains derived from one specimen sequenced in a study of T cell clonality in common variable immunodeficiency. Study outcomes and limitations: Reportedly, TCR beta sequences from common variable immunodeficiency showed fewer deletions and N-nucleotide insertions.

Libraries were prepared by immunoSEQ multiplex PCR; TCRdb keeps only in-frame clonotypes and omits some of them. The sample gives about 33,000 clones, none seen only once, and the top ten clones hold 6% to 6.5%. These receptors have no identified antigens. The sequenced sample consisted of peripheral blood mononuclear cells. These receptors were taken from a human donor with common variable immunodeficiency.

This clone was counted a few times. The read terminates 3 residues ahead of where the CDR3 ends, so the germline J gene completes it. The chain links TRBV30 to TRBJ2-7; either TRBD1 or TRBD2 may fit D (6 bases each). Germline-derived CDR1 and CDR2 are GTSNPN and SVGIG (reference sequence). The CDR3 sequence is 14 residues long. V shed 5 bases and J shed 3 bases, with 17 bases lying between them. The CDR3 sequence is CAWEEGVGNYEQYF. The sequenced part of the CDR3 DNA is TGTGCCTGGGAGGAGGGGGTCGGGAACTACGAG.

Concerning this clone itself: The missing CDR3 end, 3 residues past where the read stops, is filled in from the germline J gene. This rearrangement joins TRBV2 to TRBJ1-6; D remains ambiguous. Trimming shortened V by 9 bases and J by 7 bases, and 16 bases separated the two germline ends. The germline V gene encodes CDR1 SNHLY and CDR2 FYNNEI. The CDR3 covers 14 residues. CDR3 DNA (partial): TGTGCCAGATCCGCAACAGTTTCCAATTCACCC. Amino acids: CARSATVSNSP. The entire CDR3 is CARSATVSNSPLHF. The variable domain in full, with the rest retrieved from reference TRBV2 and TRBJ1-6, is EPEVTQTPSHQVTQMGQEVILRCVPISNHLYFYWYRQILGQKVEFLVSFYNNEISEKSEIFDDQFSVERPDGSNFTLKIRSTKLEDSAMYFCARSATVSNSPLHFGNGTRLTVT.

This clone was recorded at least ten times. The CDR3 end falls 3 residues outside the read, so it is completed with the germline J gene. The chain is built from TRBV6-1 and TRBJ2-5; 8 bases line up with TRBD2. The germline gives CDR1 MNHNS, CDR2 SASEGT. CDR3 length: 16 amino acids. The J segment lost 5 bases and the V segment lost 2 bases, leaving 10 bases of the junction unmatched. CDR3 bases read: TGTGCCAGCAGTGAATTCTCCGGGGGGGCCTCCGAGACC. Its protein is CASSEFSGGASET. The entire CDR3 sequence reads CASSEFSGGASETQYF.

This clone has only a few counts. The CDR3 end falls 3 residues outside the read, so it is completed with the germline J gene. The chain couples TRBV30 to TRBJ1-6; 7 positions agree with TRBD1. This CDR3 contains 14 residues. Germline V gene sequence: CDR1 GTSNPN, CDR2 SVGIG (reference sequence). V was clipped by 1 base and J by 7 bases; unmatched bases: 4. The DNA read from the CDR3 is TGTGCCTGGAGTGCACAGGGGCAAAATTCACCC. Translated, it gives CAWSAQGQNSP. The entire CDR3 is CAWSAQGQNSPLHF.

This clone showed up just a few times. The CDR3 end falls 3 residues outside the read, so it is completed with the germline J gene. The V gene is TRBV6-2 or TRBV6-3, the J gene TRBJ2-5; TRBD2 matches at 7 bases. V dropped 0 bases and J dropped 2; count of bases not matched to a gene: 6. The CDR3 runs to 16 residues. Per germline, CDR1 MNHEY and CDR2 SVGEGT. CDR3 protein: CASSYSDLAEQETQYF. Incomplete CDR3 DNA: TGTGCCAGCAGTTACTCGGACCTAGCGGAACAAGAGACC.

This clone has at least ten counts. The CDR3 goes on 3 residues after the read ends, and that part is filled in from the germline J gene. The chain carries TRBV14 and TRBJ1-1, with TRBD1 as a possible D gene (6 bases). Looked up from germline, CDR1 is SGHDN and CDR2 is FVKESK. The length of the CDR3 is 13 residues. This CDR3 is CASSQESTGEAFF. Partial CDR3 DNA: TGTGCCAGCAGCCAAGAATCGACAGGCGAG.

This clone was seen only a few times. The read falls 3 residues short of the CDR3 end, and the missing part is taken from the germline J gene. The rearrangement joins TRBV18 to TRBJ1-1; D is undetermined. Looked up from germline, CDR1 is KGHSH and CDR2 is LQKENI. V shed 4 bases and J shed 3 bases, with 6 bases lying between them. CDR3 length equals 12 residues. The DNA read from the CDR3 is TGTGCCAGCTCACTGACATACACTGAA. This translates into CASSLTYTE. The whole CDR3 is CASSLTYTEAFF.

This clone was seen at least ten times. The read comes to an end 3 residues before the CDR3 does, leaving the germline J gene to fill in the end. V is TRBV14 and J is TRBJ1-6, with D tentatively TRBD1 (6 bases). From germline, CDR1 is SGHDN and CDR2 FVKESK. CDR3 length: 15 residues. V was trimmed by 4 bases and J by 9 bases, leaving 16 bases between them. The CDR3 bases that were read are TGTGCCAGCAGCCGGACGGCAGGGGTGGGTTCACCC. Its protein product is CASSRTAGVGSP. The full CDR3 sequence reads CASSRTAGVGSPLHF. Together with reference TRBV14 and TRBJ1-6, the CDR3 gives the full variable domain: EAGVTQFPSHSVIEKGQTVTLRCDPISGHDNLYWYRRVMGKEIKFLLHFVKESKQDESGMPNNRFLAERTGGTYSTLKVQPAELEDSGVYFCASSRTAGVGSPLHFGNGTRLTVT.

This clone has a handful of counts. A much larger clone differs from this one at a single base, so this may be a read error. Read sequence stops 3 residues before the CDR3 end, and the germline J gene provides the missing end. The rearrangement uses TRBV19 and TRBJ1-4, with a weak D call TRBD1 (5 bases). The CDR3 contains 15 residues. From germline, CDR1 is LNHDA and CDR2 SQIVND (reference sequence). Partial CDR3 DNA: TGTGCCAGTAGTACAGGGATTGCAACTAAGGAAAAA. It specifies CASSTGIATKEK. The full CDR3 protein reads CASSTGIATKEKLFF.